Presented here are 29 T cell receptor beta chains from one specimen sequenced in a study of cytomegalovirus exposure and HLA in healthy donors (dated by TCRdb to 2016 to 2017). The library was made by the immunoSEQ multiplex PCR assay. The multiplex PCR relied on a mix of 60 forward primers for TCR Vbeta segments and 13 reverse primers for TCR Jbeta segments. Here the immuneACCESS table is served through TCRdb, limited to in-frame sequences with V and J called. Missing clones are a known gap in these copies; in checked studies unresolved V genes cover under half, and the rest lacks a known reason. For this sample there are under 200,000 clones; about 79% appear just once. The ten top clones hold approximately 6.5% of the sample. Sequencing input: PBMCs. The receptor source for this set is a man aged 45-65 years in good health and CMV-seropositive.

The chain is built from TRBV4-1 and TRBJ1-2, with D maybe TRBD1 (5 bases). The CDR3 covers 13 residues. V was trimmed by 1 base and J by 3 bases, leaving 6 bases between them. In germline, CDR1 is MGHRA, CDR2 YSYEKL. The CDR3 spells CASSQGQYYGYTF. The CDR3 bases are TGCGCCAGCAGCCAAGGACAGTACTATGGCTACACCTTC.

The gene calls are TRBV25-1 and TRBJ2-1; D uncertain. The V and J ends lost 1 base and 5 bases respectively, with 15 bases between them. The CDR3 is 16 residues long. Germline V gives CDR1 MGHDK, CDR2 SYGVNS. CDR3 in amino acids: CASSESWPLGDNEQFF. CDR3 nucleotide sequence: TGTGCCAGCAGTGAATCGTGGCCCTTAGGAGACAATGAGCAGTTCTTC.

The V and J genes are TRBV27 and TRBJ1-4; 7 nucleotides agree with TRBD1. From germline, CDR1 is MNHEY and CDR2 SMNVEV (reference sequence). Trimming took 0 bases from V and 7 from J; bases not matched to a gene: 8. The CDR3 consists of 16 residues. This CDR3 reads CASSLSGVRGREKLFF. In DNA, the CDR3 is TGTGCCAGCAGTTTATCGGGGGTGAGGGGGCGTGAAAAACTGTTTTTT.

The chain couples TRBV7-3 to TRBJ2-3, with TRBD1 matching 7 bases. Germline loops: CDR1 SGHTA, CDR2 FQGTGA. There are 15 residues in the CDR3. The trim removed 6 bases at V and 2 bases at J, leaving 8 bases unmatched. The CDR3 loop is CASSPVGTATDTQYF. The CDR3 DNA is TGTGCCAGCAGTCCGGTCGGGACAGCCACAGATACGCAGTATTTT.

V gene TRBV7-3 combines with J gene TRBJ2-2; a weak D match, TRBD2 (6 bases). Trimming shortened V by 0 bases and J by 1 base, and 6 bases separated the two germline ends. Germline values: CDR1 SGHTA, CDR2 FQGTGA. This CDR3 is 15 amino acids long. The CDR3 coding sequence is TGTGCCAGCAGCTTAACTAGCGGGAACACCGGGGAGCTGTTTTTT. Its translation: CASSLTSGNTGELFF. The full variable domain, its missing parts supplied by reference TRBV7-3 and TRBJ2-2, is GAGVSQTPSNKVTEKGKYVELRCDPISGHTALYWYRQSLGQGPEFLIYFQGTGAADDSGLPNDRFFAVRPEGSVSTLKIQRTERGDSAVYLCASSLTSGNTGELFFGEGSRLTVL.

This chain joins TRBV5-1 and TRBJ2-2, with 9 bases fitting TRBD2. Per the germline V gene, CDR1 is SGHRS and CDR2 is YFSETQ. V was clipped by 0 bases and J by 6 bases; unmatched bases: 3. This CDR3 spans 15 amino acids. The CDR3 protein is CASSLVRTSAGELFF. The CDR3 DNA is TGCGCCAGCAGCTTGGTACGGACTAGCGCCGGGGAGCTGTTTTTT.

The V gene is TRBV19, the J gene TRBJ1-2; D call uncertain. CDR3 size: 11 residues. V was trimmed by 7 bases and J by 7 bases, leaving 10 bases between them. Germline CDR1 reads LNHDA; CDR2 reads SQIVND (reference sequence). The CDR3 DNA reads TGTGCCAGTACTGATGCGGTTGGCTACACCTTC. As protein: CASTDAVGYTF.

The rearrangement uses TRBV27 and TRBJ2-1; D may be TRBD2 (6 bases). Trimming stripped 3 bases from V and 8 bases from J, with 17 bases between. CDR3 length equals 15 residues. CDR1 and CDR2 from the germline V gene are MNHEY and SMNVEV (reference sequence). The CDR3 DNA reads as TGTGCCAGCAGTTTTGGGAGGCCGCCCTCATATGAGCAGTTCTTC. Translated: CASSFGRPPSYEQFF.

The gene calls are TRBV2 and TRBJ2-1, with 7 nucleotides matching TRBD1. There are 15 residues in the CDR3. V lost 6 bases to trimming and J lost 7 bases; unmatched junction nucleotides: 12. Germline V lookup: CDR1 SNHLY, CDR2 FYNNEI. The CDR3 coding sequence is TGTGCCAGCAGCCCTAGGGGGCTAGCAGGGAATGAGCAGTTCTTC. Residues: CASSPRGLAGNEQFF.

The chain couples TRBV5-1 to TRBJ1-1; TRBD1 matches 7 bases. The CDR3 spans 16 residues. The V gene end was trimmed by 5 bases and the J gene end by 0 bases; junction bases not matched to a gene: 10. Per germline, CDR1 SGHRS and CDR2 YFSETQ. The CDR3 nucleotides are TGCGCCAGCAGGGAACAGGGGATTAAGGTGAACACTGAAGCTTTCTTT. The encoded protein is CASREQGIKVNTEAFF.

This chain links TRBV7-9 with TRBJ2-3; D might be TRBD1 (5 bases). CDR3 size: 14 residues. Germline values: CDR1 SEHNR, CDR2 FQNEAQ (reference sequence). Trimming took 5 bases from V and 0 from J, leaving 9 bases between them. DNA for the CDR3: TGTGCCAGCAGCCCCTCAGGGAGCACAGATACGCAGTATTTT. It encodes CASSPSGSTDTQYF.

The rearrangement links TRBV27 to TRBJ1-1, with D perhaps matching TRBD1 (5 bases). The CDR3 totals 14 residues. Trimming pared 4 bases from V and 4 bases from J, leaving 13 bases between. CDR1 and CDR2 from the germline V gene are MNHEY and SMNVEV (reference sequence). The CDR3 loop is CASSWGGEGTEAFF. The CDR3 DNA sequence: TGTGCCAGCAGTTGGGGCGGGGAGGGCACTGAAGCTTTCTTT.

The genes are TRBV5-1 and TRBJ1-2, with D possibly being TRBD1 (6 bases). From germline, CDR1 is SGHRS and CDR2 YFSETQ. The CDR3 totals 14 residues. V lost 0 bases and J 5 bases, leaving 11 bases between the germline ends. CDR3: CASSLVVGQYGYTF. The CDR3 region has the DNA TGCGCCAGCAGCTTGGTGGTCGGACAGTATGGCTACACCTTC. The full variable domain, its missing parts supplied by reference TRBV5-1 and TRBJ1-2, is KAGVTQTPRYLIKTRGQQVTLSCSPISGHRSVSWYQQTPGQGLQFLFEYFSETQRNKGNFPGRFSGRQFSNSRSEMNVSTLELGDSALYLCASSLVVGQYGYTFGSGTRLTVV.

This clone was detected only a few times. CDR3 coding DNA: TGTGCCAGCAAGTTGAACCGGGACACCACTGAAGCTTTCTTT. It encodes CASKLNRDTTEAFF. This rearrangement joins TRBV6-6 to TRBJ1-1, with D perhaps matching TRBD1 (6 bases). This CDR3 contains 14 residues. Germline CDR1 is MNHNY and CDR2 is SVGAGI (reference sequence). V was cut by 7 bases and J by 4 bases, with 16 bases left in between.

J is TRBJ1-4 and V is TRBV9; 9 positions match TRBD1. V lost 3 bases and J lost 6; bases outside the gene matches: 12. Germline loops: CDR1 SGDLS, CDR2 YYNGEE. CDR3 length: 17 amino acids. This CDR3 reads CASSAGPAGTGYEKLFF. The DNA of the CDR3 is TGTGCCAGCAGCGCGGGCCCCGCCGGGACAGGGTATGAAAAACTGTTTTTT. Full variable domain (remainder filled in from reference TRBV9 and TRBJ1-4): DSGVTQTPKHLITATGQRVTLRCSPRSGDLSVYWYQQSLDQGLQFLIQYYNGEERAKGNILERFSAQQFPDLHSELNLSSLELGDSALYFCASSAGPAGTGYEKLFFGSGTQLSVL.

The chain has TRBV9 and TRBJ1-1, with 11 bases lining up with TRBD1. Trimming at V came to 3 bases and at J to 3 bases, leaving 16 bases not matched to a gene. Germline V gene lookup returns CDR1 SGDLS and CDR2 YYNGEE. The length of the CDR3 is 19 residues. As DNA, the CDR3 is TGTGCCAGCAGCGCCAGCGCAAGTGGACAGGGGGCTGGAGACACTGAAGCTTTCTTT. The encoded protein is CASSASASGQGAGDTEAFF. Using reference TRBV9 and TRBJ1-1 for the parts outside the CDR3, the full variable domain is DSGVTQTPKHLITATGQRVTLRCSPRSGDLSVYWYQQSLDQGLQFLIQYYNGEERAKGNILERFSAQQFPDLHSELNLSSLELGDSALYFCASSASASGQGAGDTEAFFGQGTRLTVV.

J is TRBJ2-1 and V is TRBV19; TRBD1 matches 9 bases. This CDR3 spans 14 amino acids. Germline V gene sequence: CDR1 LNHDA, CDR2 SQIVND (reference sequence). After removal of 6 bases from V and 4 bases from J, the junction contained 4 bases not matched to a gene. The CDR3: CASSLGTGYNEQFF. The CDR3 DNA reads TGTGCCAGTAGCCTCGGGACAGGGTACAATGAGCAGTTCTTC.

In its sample, this clone was seen a few times. The rearrangement joins TRBV30 to TRBJ1-1, with unresolved D. The V and J ends lost 5 bases and 6 bases respectively, with 10 bases between them. Per the germline V gene, CDR1 is GTSNPN and CDR2 is SVGIG (reference sequence). This CDR3 is built from 11 residues. The DNA for the CDR3 is TGTGCCTGGGGAGTCGGATCTGAAGCTTTCTTT. This translates into CAWGVGSEAFF.

Only one count was recorded for this clone. CDR3 sequence: CASSPWTGAAGGSGNTIYF. The CDR3 region has the DNA TGTGCCAGCAGTCCCTGGACAGGGGCCGCAGGTGGCTCTGGAAACACCATATATTTT. The V call is TRBV28, the J call TRBJ1-3; TRBD1 aligns across 9 bases. The CDR3 totals 19 residues. Germline V CDR1 and CDR2: MDHEN, SYDVKM. With V trimmed by 5 bases and J by 0 bases, 14 bases remained unmatched.

The J gene is TRBJ1-5, the V gene TRBV10-2, with D possibly TRBD1 on 5 matching bases. From germline, CDR1 is WSHSY and CDR2 SAAADI. The V end was cut by 4 bases, the J end by 7 bases, with 11 bases between. The CDR3 is 13 amino acids. Here the CDR3 reads CASSGGVGQPQHF. The CDR3, as DNA: TGCGCCAGCAGTGGGGGGGTAGGGCAGCCCCAGCATTTT.

The V and J genes are TRBV18 and TRBJ1-1; 11 bases map to TRBD1. With V trimmed by 3 bases and J by 0 bases, 12 bases remained unmatched. CDR3 length: 19 amino acids. Germline V gives CDR1 KGHSH, CDR2 LQKENI. CDR3 sequence reads: CASSPFVLGTGGMNTEAFF. CDR3 DNA: TGTGCCAGCTCACCCTTTGTTCTAGGGACAGGGGGAATGAACACTGAAGCTTTCTTT.

V gene TRBV6-1 combines with J gene TRBJ2-3; D gene uncertain. Germline assignment: CDR1 MNHNS and CDR2 SASEGT. Trimming cost V 1 base and J 2 bases, with 7 bases left between them. CDR3 length: 14 residues. Written as DNA, the CDR3 is TGTGCCAGCAGTGAAGGCGCCCACACAGATACGCAGTATTTT. Amino acids: CASSEGAHTDTQYF.

The chain recombines TRBV11-2 with TRBJ2-3; TRBD1 matches at 9 bases. The CDR3 sequence is 14 residues long. The V and J ends lost 11 bases and 7 bases, in that order; junction bases with no gene match: 13. Germline values: CDR1 SGHAT, CDR2 FQNNGV. DNA of the CDR3: TGTGCCGGCTCCGTGGACAGGGGTAGGAATACGCAGTATTTT. Amino acids: CAGSVDRGRNTQYF.

The rearrangement uses TRBV15 and TRBJ1-1; D possibly corresponds to TRBD1 (5 bases). Per germline, CDR1 LNHNV and CDR2 YYDKDF (reference sequence). This CDR3 has 14 amino acids. Trimming removed 0 bases at V and 1 base at J, with 6 bases between. DNA for the CDR3: TGTGCCACCAGCAGAGACACAGGGAACACTGAAGCTTTCTTT. This encodes CATSRDTGNTEAFF.

The rearrangement uses TRBV6-5 and TRBJ2-1; TRBD2 matches 12 bases. V was pared by 6 bases and J by 8 bases, with 8 bases of the junction left unmatched. Germline V gene data show CDR1 as MNHEY and CDR2 as SVGAGI. The CDR3 runs 15 residues. CDR3 amino acids: CASSPRLAGDDEQFF. The CDR3 DNA follows: TGTGCCAGCAGCCCTCGACTAGCGGGAGATGATGAGCAGTTCTTC.

The chain has TRBV6-1 and TRBJ1-4; possible D gene TRBD1, 5 bases. The CDR3 runs to 15 residues. V lost 6 bases and J lost 2, with 13 bases in between. Germline values: CDR1 MNHNS, CDR2 SASEGT. CDR3 bases: TGTGCCAGCAGACGCGCGGGGGGTACTAATGAAAAACTGTTTTTT. Translated: CASRRAGGTNEKLFF.

Concerning this clone: Additional DNA sequences in this sample encode the identical CDR3. The chain employs TRBV9 and TRBJ2-2; 9 bases align to TRBD2. V lost 3 bases to trimming and J lost 1 base; unmatched junction nucleotides: 4. The CDR3 is 16 residues long. Germline V gives CDR1 SGDLS, CDR2 YYNGEE. CDR3 sequence: CASSASSGRNTGELFF. CDR3 in DNA: TGTGCCAGCAGCGCGAGTAGCGGGAGGAACACCGGGGAGCTGTTTTTT.

This chain joins TRBV9 and TRBJ1-4; TRBD1 matches 8 bases. CDR3 length: 15 residues. The junction had 7 bases not matched to a gene; V was cut back by 3 bases and J by 6 bases. CDR1 and CDR2 from the germline V gene are SGDLS and YYNGEE. The CDR3 region has the DNA TGTGCCAGCAGCGCACGCGACAGGGGTGATGAAAAACTGTTTTTT. Its protein product is CASSARDRGDEKLFF.

The chain couples TRBV9 to TRBJ1-5; TRBD1 matches at 7 bases. CDR3 length equals 16 residues. V trimming: 0 bases; J trimming: 2 bases; junction bases outside the gene matches: 5. CDR1 SGDLS and CDR2 YYNGEE come from the germline V gene. The CDR3 DNA reads as TGTGCCAGCAGCGTAGGGGCAGGGGGAGGCAATCAGCCCCAGCATTTT. Amino acid sequence: CASSVGAGGGNQPQHF.